Each of the 18 T cell receptor beta chains below was sequenced from the same sample in a study of spatial heterogeneity in lung cancer. Time point denoted: blood at routine non-recurrence follow-up after resection. MiXCR, applied by TCRdb to the 5' RACE reads, yields one record per CDR3 protein. Of 110,000 or so distinct CDR3 sequences in the sample, less than 14% were seen once. This material consisted of PBMCs, taken at follow-up. The receptors were gathered from a female donor with early-stage non-small cell lung cancer.

In its sample, this clonotype was seen a few times. The CDR3 region has the DNA TGTGCCAGCAGTTTAGAGCTTAACAGGGGTTTCACGAATGAGCAGTTCTTC. It codes for CASSLELNRGFTNEQFF. V and J are TRBV28 and TRBJ2-1; 7 bases match TRBD1. This CDR3 has 17 amino acids. The ends lost 2 bases at V and 7 bases at J; junction bases unmatched: 14. CDR1 and CDR2 (germline): MDHEN, SYDVKM.

A few counts support this clonotype. The chain links TRBV20-1 to TRBJ1-1; D remains ambiguous. The CDR3 length is 14 residues. The germline V gene has CDR1 DFQATT and CDR2 SNEGSKA (reference sequence). Trimming took off 6 bases at V and 4 bases at J, with 18 bases between the two ends. CDR3 DNA sequence: TGCAGTGCGGCCCCAGAGGGCCCCAGCACTGAAGCTTTCTTT. Residues: CSAAPEGPSTEAFF.

A few counts support this clonotype. The V gene is TRBV7-9, the J gene TRBJ2-2; D gene ambiguous. Germline V gene data show CDR1 as SEHNR and CDR2 as FQNEAQ (reference sequence). The germline V and J ends were trimmed by 2 bases and 7 bases, with 17 bases remaining between them. The CDR3 loop spans 16 amino acids. Written as DNA, the CDR3 is TGTGCCAGCAGCTTACGAGGTTTTCCCTCGGACGGGGAGCTGTTTTTT. Protein product: CASSLRGFPSDGELFF.

This chain uses TRBV5-1 with TRBJ2-5, with no clear D. V shed 0 bases and J shed 5 bases, with 8 bases lying between them. CDR1 SGHRS and CDR2 YFSETQ come from the germline V gene. The CDR3 has 13 residues. The CDR3 here is CASSLAGAETQYF. DNA of the CDR3: TGCGCCAGCAGCTTGGCAGGTGCTGAGACCCAGTACTTC. Drawing the rest from reference TRBV5-1 and TRBJ2-5, the complete variable domain is KAGVTQTPRYLIKTRGQQVTLSCSPISGHRSVSWYQQTPGQGLQFLFEYFSETQRNKGNFPGRFSGRQFSNSRSEMNVSTLELGDSALYLCASSLAGAETQYFGPGTRLLVL.

The chain joins TRBV5-8 to TRBJ2-1; 13 bases align to TRBD2. V was pared by 3 bases and J by 9 bases, with 6 bases of the junction left unmatched. Looked up from germline, CDR1 is SGHTS and CDR2 is YDEGEE. The CDR3 contains 15 residues. DNA of the CDR3: TGTGCCAGCAGCTCGGGACTAGCGGGACATGGTGAGCAGTTCTTC. As protein: CASSSGLAGHGEQFF.

CDR3 nucleotides: TGTGCCAGCAGTTTAAGGGAAGGAGGCTACACCTTC. Amino acids: CASSLREGGYTF. This chain uses TRBV28 with TRBJ1-2; D uncertain. The CDR3 sequence is 12 residues long. V was cut by 2 bases and J by 8 bases, with 9 bases left in between. CDR1 and CDR2 from the germline V gene are MDHEN and SYDVKM.

This clonotype was recorded many times. The V call is TRBV3-2, the J call TRBJ2-5; the table assigns TRBD2, which was not confirmed against the DNA. TRBV3-2 is labeled a pseudogene. This CDR3 is built from 16 residues. The CDR3 bases are TGTGCCAGCAGCCAAGTCATAGCGGGATTCCAAGAGACCCAGTACTTC. Translation gives CASSQVIAGFQETQYF.

This clonotype was observed a few times. The rearrangement joins TRBV18 to TRBJ2-7; D is uncertain. This CDR3 comprises 13 residues. Trimming took off 2 bases at V and 3 bases at J, with 8 bases between the two ends. Germline CDR1 reads KGHSH; CDR2 reads LQKENI. The CDR3 here is CASSPGKIYEQYV. The CDR3 DNA reads TGTGCCAGCTCACCAGGCAAAATCTACGAGCAGTACGTC.

The rearrangement uses TRBV9 and TRBJ2-1, with D tentatively TRBD1 (6 bases). CDR1 and CDR2 (germline): SGDLS, YYNGEE. This CDR3 comprises 18 residues. V was clipped by 2 bases and J by 0 bases, with 18 bases between them. CDR3: CASSVRTANYLSYNEQFF. The CDR3 DNA reads TGTGCCAGCAGCGTTCGGACAGCAAATTATCTCTCCTACAATGAGCAGTTCTTC.

The rearrangement uses TRBV14 and TRBJ1-1, with a possible D match to TRBD1 (5 bases). Germline CDR1 reads SGHDN; CDR2 reads FVKESK. This CDR3 region has 18 residues. Trimming removed 0 bases at V and 1 base at J, with 18 bases between. This CDR3 reads CASSQDTQRGRSNTEAFF. CDR3 coding DNA: TGTGCCAGCAGCCAAGATACCCAGAGGGGACGATCGAACACTGAAGCTTTCTTT.

The sample holds a few counts of this clonotype. This chain uses TRBV7-2 with TRBJ2-5; the D gene could be TRBD1 or TRBD2 (6 bases each). The germline V gene has CDR1 SGHTA and CDR2 FQGNSA. Trimming removed 7 bases at V and 7 bases at J, with 16 bases between. This CDR3 is 13 amino acids long. The CDR3 loop reads CASNPVEGVTQYF. In nucleotides, the CDR3 is TGTGCCAGCAACCCGGTGGAGGGGGTGACCCAGTACTTC.

This clonotype was counted between two and nine times. This chain joins TRBV10-1 and TRBJ2-7, with 7 nucleotides matching TRBD1. Trimming cost V 2 bases and J 3 bases; bases outside gene matches: 10. Germline loops: CDR1 WNHNN, CDR2 SYGVQD (reference sequence). This CDR3 comprises 16 residues. The CDR3 DNA is TGCGCCAGCAGTGAGGGGACAGACCCGTCAATCTACGAGCAGTACTTC. The encoded protein is CASSEGTDPSIYEQYF.

The V and J genes are TRBV7-8 and TRBJ2-1, with D perhaps given as TRBD1 or TRBD2 (5 bases each). Germline V gives CDR1 SGHVS, CDR2 FQNEAQ. Deletions cut 4 bases from V and 5 bases from J, with 12 bases between. This CDR3 is 14 amino acids long. DNA for the CDR3: TGTGCCAGCAGCTCACTGGGACGTCACAATGAGCAGTTCTTC. This encodes CASSSLGRHNEQFF. The entire variable domain, with the rest obtained from reference TRBV7-8 and TRBJ2-1, is as follows: GAGVSQSPRYKVAKRGQDVALRCDPISGHVSLFWYQQALGQGPEFLTYFQNEAQLDKSGLPSDRFFAERPEGSVSTLKIQRTQQEDSAVYLCASSSLGRHNEQFFGPGTRLTVL.

This clonotype was detected ten times or more. The V gene is TRBV19, the J gene TRBJ2-5; possibly TRBD1 or TRBD2 for D (5 bases each). Trimming cost V 5 bases and J 2 bases, with 9 bases left between them. This CDR3 spans 13 amino acids. Germline CDR1 and CDR2: LNHDA and SQIVND (reference sequence). CDR3 nucleotides: TGTGCCAGTAGTGCCGGGGCACAAGAGACCCAGTACTTC. Protein product: CASSAGAQETQYF.

The chain's CDR3 is CASSGPYYNSPLHF. The CDR3 bases are TGTGCCAGCAGCGGGCCGTACTATAATTCACCCCTCCACTTT. This chain joins TRBV27 and TRBJ1-6; D gene unclear. This CDR3 spans 14 amino acids. Germline V lookup: CDR1 MNHEY, CDR2 SMNVEV (reference sequence). Trimming took off 6 bases at V and 3 bases at J, with 9 bases between the two ends.

The CDR3 DNA sequence: TGTGCCAGCAGTTTATGGGACCTCTATGGCTACACCTTC. Translating it yields CASSLWDLYGYTF. The chain uses TRBV28 and TRBJ1-2; D remains unclear. The CDR3 consists of 13 residues. Per the germline V gene, CDR1 is MDHEN and CDR2 is SYDVKM. Trimming took 0 bases from V and 4 from J, leaving 6 bases between them.

The chain joins TRBV4-2 to TRBJ1-3; 8 bases are a match to TRBD1. V lost 2 bases to trimming and J lost 4 bases; unmatched junction nucleotides: 10. The CDR3 has 17 amino acids. The V gene's germline CDR1 is LGHNA and CDR2 YNFKEQ. DNA for the CDR3: TGTGCCAGCAGCCAACCTACAGGGGGAACAGGAGGAAACACCATATATTTT. Translated, it gives CASSQPTGGTGGNTIYF.

The chain combines TRBV7-2 with TRBJ2-2; 8 nucleotides align to TRBD2. V lost 5 bases to trimming and J lost 7 bases; unmatched junction nucleotides: 9. This CDR3 spans 15 amino acids. Germline loops: CDR1 SGHTA, CDR2 FQGNSA. This CDR3 is CASSEVLAGGGELFF. The CDR3 nucleotides read TGTGCCAGCAGCGAAGTCCTAGCGGGTGGCGGGGAGCTGTTTTTT.